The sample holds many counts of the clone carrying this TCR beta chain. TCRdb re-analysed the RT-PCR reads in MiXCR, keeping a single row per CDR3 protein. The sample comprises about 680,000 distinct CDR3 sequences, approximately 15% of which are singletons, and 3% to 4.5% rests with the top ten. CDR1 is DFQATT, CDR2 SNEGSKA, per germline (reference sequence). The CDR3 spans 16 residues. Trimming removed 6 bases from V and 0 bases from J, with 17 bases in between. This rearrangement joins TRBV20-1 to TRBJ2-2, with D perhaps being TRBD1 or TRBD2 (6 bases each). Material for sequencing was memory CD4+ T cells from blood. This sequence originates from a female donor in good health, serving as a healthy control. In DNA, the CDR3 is TGCAGTGCGCCGGGGGCCGGACGAGCGAACACCGGGGAGCTGTTTTTT. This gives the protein CSAPGAGRANTGELFF.